A selection of T cell receptor beta chains follows, all from one sample in a study of human T cells and chemical hapten exposure. Via MiXCR, TCRdb re-called the RACE reads, giving one row per CDR3 protein. The data contain tens of thousands of distinct CDR3 sequences, around 7% of them singletons. The material was whole blood, obtained in connection with sensitization to the hapten diphenylcyclopropenone (DPC). The receptor set was obtained from a woman aged 25 to 39 with alopecia areata. Some clones in this sample may be carry-over from other donors' samples. Both conserved end residues are part of each CDR3. D genes are given only for firm matches. Some rows mark clone size as missing; the rest say once, few, many or name a class of expanded clone.

abundance	v_gene	j_gene	d_gene	len	CDR3aa	CDR3nt
many	TRBV7-6	TRBJ1-1	NA	14	CASSLGRVGDEAFF	TGTGCCAGCAGCTTAGGTCGGGTCGGTGATGAAGCTTTCTTT
many	TRBV12-3/TRBV12-4	TRBJ1-2	NA	13	CASSPQGNYGYTF	TGTGCCAGCAGTCCACAGGGAAACTATGGCTACACCTTC
many	TRBV30	TRBJ2-1	NA	12	CAWRGEYNEQFF	TGTGCCTGGAGGGGGGAATACAATGAGCAGTTCTTC
many	TRBV7-9	TRBJ2-3	TRBD1	15	CASSSYRGATDTQYF	TGTGCCAGCAGCTCATACAGGGGCGCCACAGATACGCAGTATTTT
NA	TRBV5-4	TRBJ1-2	NA	13	CASSVGDMRGYTF	TGTGCCAGCAGCGTGGGGGACATGAGAGGCTACACCTTC
many	TRBV19	TRBJ1-1	NA	14	CASSFGPLNTEAFF	TGTGCCAGTAGTTTCGGCCCCCTGAACACTGAAGCTTTCTTT
many	TRBV5-4	TRBJ2-3	NA	15	CASSLDTSGPDTQYF	TGTGCCAGCAGCTTGGACACCTCGGGGCCAGATACGCAGTATTTT
few	TRBV2	TRBJ1-1	NA	13	CASNKEGNTEAFF	TGTGCCAGCAATAAAGAGGGGAACACTGAAGCTTTCTTT
many	TRBV29-1	TRBJ1-1	NA	13	CSVVRDTNTEAFF	TGCAGCGTTGTGAGGGATACGAACACTGAAGCTTTCTTT
many	TRBV7-9	TRBJ1-2	NA	12	CASSLGLRGYTF	TGTGCCAGCAGCTTGGGTCTCCGTGGCTACACCTTC
many	TRBV29-1	TRBJ1-2	NA	14	CSVEDRGANYGYTF	TGCAGCGTTGAAGACCGGGGCGCTAACTATGGCTACACCTTC
many	TRBV5-1	TRBJ2-1	NA	16	CASSRPFEGGVFEQFF	TGCGCCAGCAGCCGCCCCTTCGAGGGGGGGGTGTTTGAGCAGTTCTTC
many	TRBV6-5	TRBJ2-7	NA	14	CASRRGAASYEQYF	TGTGCCAGCAGACGTGGGGCAGCCTCCTACGAGCAGTACTTC
many	TRBV19	TRBJ2-6	NA	16	CASSIGFSSGANVLTF	TGTGCCAGTAGTATAGGATTCTCCTCTGGGGCCAACGTCCTGACTTTC
many	TRBV27	TRBJ1-4	NA	16	CASSFVEVATNEKLFF	TGTGCCAGCAGTTTCGTCGAAGTTGCAACTAATGAAAAACTGTTTTTT
many	TRBV20-1	TRBJ2-3	TRBD2	16	CSARDILAGTTDTQYF	TGCAGTGCTAGAGATATCCTAGCGGGGACCACAGATACGCAGTATTTT
few	TRBV19	TRBJ1-2	NA	16	CASSIQVPAENYGYTF	TGTGCCAGTAGTATACAGGTGCCAGCCGAGAACTATGGCTACACCTTC
many	TRBV10-3	TRBJ1-4	NA	14	CAISEGQTSEKLFF	TGTGCCATCAGTGAGGGACAAACGAGCGAAAAACTGTTTTTT
many	TRBV2	TRBJ2-5	NA	16	CASSEEAGGPQETQYF	TGTGCCAGCAGTGAGGAAGCAGGGGGGCCGCAAGAGACCCAGTACTTC
many	TRBV6-5	TRBJ1-1	NA	13	CASSYGVTGEAFF	TGTGCCAGCAGTTACGGGGTGACAGGTGAAGCTTTCTTT
NA	TRBV5-1	TRBJ2-3	NA	13	CASSLGWGDTQYF	TGCGCCAGCAGCTTGGGATGGGGAGATACGCAGTATTTT
many	TRBV20-1	TRBJ1-2	TRBD1	14	CSADRGKTNYGYTF	TGCAGCGCGGACAGGGGAAAAACCAACTATGGCTACACCTTC
many	TRBV12-5	TRBJ2-1	TRBD2	13	CASGLAGRTEQFF	TGTGCTAGTGGTTTGGCCGGGAGGACTGAGCAGTTCTTC
many	TRBV6-5	TRBJ1-5	NA	14	CASSYTRADQPQHF	TGTGCCAGCAGTTACACAAGGGCCGATCAGCCCCAGCATTTT
many	TRBV7-2	TRBJ2-4	TRBD2	15	CASSFNGGAGNIQYF	TGTGCCAGCAGCTTTAACGGGGGGGCGGGAAACATTCAGTACTTC
many	TRBV10-3	TRBJ2-7	TRBD1	14	CAISEGQGGYEQYF	TGTGCCATCAGTGAGGGACAGGGGGGGTACGAGCAGTACTTC
NA	TRBV12-3/TRBV12-4	TRBJ2-5	NA	14	CASSLLSLQETQYF	TGTGCCAGCAGTTTGTTGAGCCTCCAAGAGACCCAGTACTTC
many	TRBV20-1	TRBJ2-1	NA	17	CSARDPLQGSSYNEQFF	TGCAGTGCTAGAGACCCTCTACAGGGAAGCTCCTACAATGAGCAGTTCTTC
many	TRBV29-1	TRBJ1-2	NA	12	CSVEGSAYGYTF	TGCAGCGTTGAAGGGTCTGCCTATGGCTACACCTTC
many	TRBV5-6	TRBJ1-2	NA	15	CASSSTGNANYGYTF	TGTGCCAGCAGCTCAACAGGGAATGCGAACTATGGCTACACCTTC
few	TRBV6-5	TRBJ1-4	TRBD1	15	CASSTTTGANEKLFF	TGTGCCAGCAGCACCACCACAGGGGCTAATGAAAAACTGTTTTTT
NA	TRBV9	TRBJ1-5	NA	13	CASSVADEGPQHF	TGTGCCAGCAGCGTAGCTGATGAGGGTCCCCAGCATTTT
many	TRBV11-2	TRBJ2-3	TRBD2	13	CASSFRGADTQYF	TGTGCCAGCAGCTTCCGGGGGGCAGATACGCAGTATTTT
few	TRBV15	TRBJ1-3	NA	16	CATSRGAGPPGNTIYF	TGTGCCACCAGCAGAGGGGCAGGGCCTCCTGGAAACACCATATATTTT
many	TRBV30	TRBJ1-2	TRBD1	13	CAWNRGLLDGYTF	TGTGCCTGGAACAGGGGGCTACTGGATGGCTACACCTTC
NA	TRBV18	TRBJ2-1	NA	12	CASSPTYNEQFF	TGTGCCAGCTCACCAACATACAATGAGCAGTTCTTC
NA	TRBV20-1	TRBJ1-4	NA	13	CSAQKGTNEKLFF	TGCAGTGCACAAAAGGGAACTAATGAAAAACTGTTTTTT